The entry below describes one T cell receptor (beta chain). This sample is part of a study of blood T cell repertoires in COVID-19. Measured with immunoSEQ multiplex PCR; TCRdb has only the in-frame clones, and not every one. The data contain about 98,000 clones, about 90% of them singletons. The CDR3 runs 15 residues. The V gene's germline CDR1 is LNHDA and CDR2 SQIVND (reference sequence). Losses at the gene ends were 6 bases for V and 1 base for J; bases not matched to a gene: 5. This sequence was found in a man aged 50 or older with active COVID-19. The sequencing sample was made of peripheral blood. The rearrangement joins TRBV19 to TRBJ2-3; TRBD1 matches at 9 bases. The CDR3 DNA follows: TGTGCCAGTAGGGACAGGGGAGGGGGCACAGATACGCAGTATTTT. It specifies CASRDRGGGTDTQYF.